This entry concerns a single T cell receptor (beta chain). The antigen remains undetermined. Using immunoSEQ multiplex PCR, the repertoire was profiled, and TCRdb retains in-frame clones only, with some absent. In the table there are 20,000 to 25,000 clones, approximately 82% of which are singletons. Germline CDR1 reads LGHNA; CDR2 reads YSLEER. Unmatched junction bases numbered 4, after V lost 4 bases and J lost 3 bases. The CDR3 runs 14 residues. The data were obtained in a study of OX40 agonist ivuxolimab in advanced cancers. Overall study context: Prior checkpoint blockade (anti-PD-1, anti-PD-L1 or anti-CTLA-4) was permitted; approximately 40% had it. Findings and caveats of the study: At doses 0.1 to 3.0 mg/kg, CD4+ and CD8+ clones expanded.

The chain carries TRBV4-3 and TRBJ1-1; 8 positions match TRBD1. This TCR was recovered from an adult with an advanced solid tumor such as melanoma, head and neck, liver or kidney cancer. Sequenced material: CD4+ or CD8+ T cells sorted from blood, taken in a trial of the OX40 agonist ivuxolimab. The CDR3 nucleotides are TGCGCCAGCAGCCTCCAGGGGGCTGACACTGAAGCTTTCTTT. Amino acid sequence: CASSLQGADTEAFF.